These T cell receptor beta chains were read from a single sample in a study of blood T cell repertoires in COVID-19. TCRdb's table, derived via immunoSEQ multiplex PCR, lists solely in-frame clones and lacks some. This sample has around 300,000 clones; around 90% occur once, and the top ten carry 0.9% to 1%. Sequences were obtained from peripheral blood. Source of these receptors: a woman between 35 and 50 years old who had recovered from COVID-19. The CDR3 runs from the conserved cysteine through the conserved F or W. The D gene is left open where the match is weak. Only some rows state a clone size, as once, few, many or a class for expanded clones.

TRBV2	NA	TRBD1	TRBJ1-2	TGTGCCAGCTTTTGGACAGGGGGCGATCTTGGCTACACCTTC	CASFWTGGDLGYTF
TRBV24-1	NA	NA	TRBJ2-7	TGTGCCACCAGTGATTCCGACAGCTACGAGCAGTACTTC	CATSDSDSYEQYF
TRBV19	once	TRBD1	TRBJ2-1	TGTGCCAGTAGTTCCGCCGGGACAGGCTTTTCTCGCTCCTACAATGAGCAGTTCTTC	CASSSAGTGFSRSYNEQFF
TRBV2	once	TRBD2	TRBJ2-7	TGTGCCAGTAGGGGACTAGCGGGAGGCGAGCAGTACTTC	CASRGLAGGEQYF
TRBV25-1	NA	NA	TRBJ2-6	TGTGCCAGCAGTGAAGACAGCTCTGGGGCCAACGTCCTGACTTTC	CASSEDSSGANVLTF
TRBV5-4	NA	TRBD1	TRBJ1-2	TGTGCCAGCAGCCCACAGGACGGGACAGGGGCGAGGGGCTACACCTTC	CASSPQDGTGARGYTF
TRBV19	NA	NA	TRBJ1-4	TGTGCCAGTTCGGCTGGGTCAGGGTCGGGTGAAAAACTGTTTTTT	CASSAGSGSGEKLFF
TRBV27	NA	TRBD1	TRBJ1-6	TGTGCCAGCAGTCCCCAAGGGGGCACCTATAATTCACCCCTCCACTTT	CASSPQGGTYNSPLHF
TRBV30	NA	NA	TRBJ1-5	TGTGCCTGGTCAGGGCAGGGCAATCAGCCCCAGCATTTT	CAWSGQGNQPQHF
TRBV10-3	NA	NA	TRBJ2-7	TGTGCCATCAGTGCAGGGGCGAACTACGAGCAGTACTTC	CAISAGANYEQYF
TRBV7-2	NA	NA	TRBJ2-1	TGTGCCAGCAGCCCTTCGCCCGGGATCTACAATGAGCAGTTCTTC	CASSPSPGIYNEQFF
TRBV4-1	many	TRBD2	TRBJ2-1	TGCGCCAGCAGCCAAGGTGCTGTAGCGGGAGACTACAATGAGCAGTTCTTC	CASSQGAVAGDYNEQFF
TRBV10-1	NA	TRBD1	TRBJ2-7	TGCGCCAGCAGGGAGGCTCATTTCAGGGGGCCTTTCTACGAGCAGTACTTC	CASREAHFRGPFYEQYF
TRBV28	NA	NA	TRBJ1-2	TGTGCCAGCAGTCCCCTTAGCGCGTTGGTATATGGCTACACCTTC	CASSPLSALVYGYTF
TRBV4-1	NA	NA	TRBJ2-3	TGCGCCAGCAGCCAAGCTAGCGGCACAGATACGCAGTATTTT	CASSQASGTDTQYF
TRBV21-1	NA	NA	TRBJ1-1	TGTGCCACTAAGTTTCGACTGCAGAGGGACACTGAAGCTTTCTTT	CATKFRLQRDTEAFF
TRBV2	NA	TRBD2	TRBJ2-7	TGTGCCAGCAGCGGACTAGCGGGAGGCGGGGTCCAGTACTTC	CASSGLAGGGVQYF